Listed here are 29 T cell receptor beta chains from one sample, sequenced in a study of CD8 T cells in ankylosing spondylitis. TCRdb fed the 5' RACE reads into MiXCR, producing one record per CDR3 protein. The profile shows tens of thousands of distinct CDR3 sequences, 27% of them singletons. The sequencing input was blood, either unsorted or a sorted T cell fraction (not recorded which). These receptors all come from a male donor with ankylosing spondylitis or in good health (not recorded which).

This clonotype was seen only a few times. The gene calls are TRBV5-5 and TRBJ2-7, with D perhaps assigned TRBD1 or TRBD2 (6 bases each). Germline V CDR1 and CDR2: SGHKS, YYEKEE (reference sequence). Trimming removed 0 bases from V and 5 bases from J, with 18 bases in between. This CDR3 has 16 amino acids. CDR3 bases: TGTGCCAGCAGCTTGGTCGGAGGGGGTAAGATCGACGAGCAGTACGTC. Translated: CASSLVGGGKIDEQYV.

The CDR3 coding sequence is TGCAGCGGTAGATTCGATACGCAGTATTTT. Encoded protein: CSGRFDTQYF. The chain joins TRBV20-1 to TRBJ2-3; D is ambiguous. The CDR3 spans 10 residues. In germline, CDR1 is DFQATT, CDR2 SNEGSKA (reference sequence).

The chain couples TRBV10-3 to TRBJ2-1; 9 nucleotides line up with TRBD2. CDR1 ENHRY and CDR2 SYGVKD come from the germline V gene. This CDR3 is built from 13 residues. Trimming took 11 bases from V and 6 from J; bases not matched to a gene: 8. For the CDR3, the DNA is TGTGCCGTCGGCGGGGGGGAACGCAATGAGCAGTTCTTC. Translating it yields CAVGGGERNEQFF.

This clonotype occurred many times. V is TRBV7-8 and J is TRBJ1-5; D is unclear. This CDR3 has 13 amino acids. V lost 5 bases, J lost 6 bases, and 11 bases lay in between. CDR1 SGHVS and CDR2 FQNEAQ come from the germline V gene. The CDR3 region has the DNA TGTGCCAGCAGCCCAGTCTCGGGTCAGCCCCAGCATTTT. This sequence encodes CASSPVSGQPQHF.

The genes are TRBV5-1 and TRBJ2-3; possibly TRBD1 for D (5 bases). From germline, CDR1 is SGHRS and CDR2 YFSETQ. CDR3 size: 14 residues. The germline V and J ends were trimmed by 4 bases and 0 bases, with 9 bases remaining between them. The CDR3 here is CASSRRTSTDTQYF. DNA of the CDR3: TGCGCCAGCAGCCGAAGGACAAGCACAGATACGCAGTATTTT.

This clonotype was observed a handful of times. V is TRBV20-1 and J is TRBJ2-7; D is ambiguous. This CDR3 is 12 amino acids long. Germline values: CDR1 DFQATT, CDR2 SNEGSKA (reference sequence). Between the trimmed V and J ends, which lost 1 base and 3 bases, there was a span of 7 bases. The chain's CDR3 is CSARAALYEQYF. The CDR3 DNA reads TGCAGTGCTAGAGCGGCCCTCTACGAGCAGTACTTC.

This clonotype was detected ten times or more. V gene TRBV9 combines with J gene TRBJ2-5; 9 bases map to TRBD1. The CDR3 totals 15 residues. V shed 2 bases and J 1 base; nucleotides not matched to a gene: 3. Per germline, CDR1 SGDLS and CDR2 YYNGEE. The CDR3 coding sequence is TGTGCCAGCAGCGTGGGACAGGGTATCCAAGAGACCCAGTACTTC. Amino acid sequence: CASSVGQGIQETQYF.

The chain recombines TRBV20-1 with TRBJ1-2; perhaps TRBD1 as D (6 bases). In germline, CDR1 is DFQATT, CDR2 SNEGSKA (reference sequence). Trimming removed 1 base from V and 7 bases from J, with 19 bases in between. The CDR3 totals 15 residues. The CDR3 sequence: CSARVSGTTLRGYTF. DNA for the CDR3: TGCAGTGCTAGAGTGTCGGGGACAACCTTGCGTGGCTACACCTTC.

This clonotype was detected many times. CDR3 loop: CSATRTNTGELFF. CDR3 coding DNA: TGCAGTGCCACACGGACTAACACCGGGGAGCTGTTTTTT. The chain combines TRBV20-1 with TRBJ2-2, with D perhaps matching TRBD2 (5 bases). The length of the CDR3 is 13 residues. Trimming pared 6 bases from V and 2 bases from J, leaving 10 bases between. The V gene's germline CDR1 is DFQATT and CDR2 SNEGSKA (reference sequence).

This rearrangement joins TRBV11-2 to TRBJ2-1; possibly TRBD2 for D (5 bases). The CDR3 sequence is 17 residues long. Germline CDR1 is SGHAT and CDR2 is FQNNGV. V was shortened by 3 bases and J by 5 bases, with 20 bases between the two germline ends. The CDR3 DNA sequence: TGTGCCAGCAGCTTGTCTCCCCGGGATCTGGGGAACAATGAGCAGTTCTTC. This translates into CASSLSPRDLGNNEQFF.

V gene TRBV28 combines with J gene TRBJ1-5; D unclear. The CDR3 covers 21 residues. V was clipped by 4 bases and J by 1 base, with 29 bases between them. Per germline, CDR1 MDHEN and CDR2 SYDVKM. This CDR3 is CASSSYMMEWGLMGSNQPQHF. The CDR3 region has the DNA TGTGCCAGCAGTTCCTATATGATGGAGTGGGGTCTAATGGGGAGCAATCAGCCCCAGCATTTT.

This chain joins TRBV7-2 and TRBJ1-4, with a weak D call TRBD1 (6 bases). Germline-derived CDR1 and CDR2 are SGHTA and FQGNSA. V gave up 4 bases and J gave up 7 bases, with 10 bases separating them. This CDR3 has 13 amino acids. The CDR3 bases are TGTGCCAGCAGCTGGACAGCGGGTGAAAAACTGTTTTTT. The encoded protein is CASSWTAGEKLFF. Full variable domain (rest looked up from reference TRBV7-2 and TRBJ1-4): GAGVSQSPSNKVTEKGKDVELRCDPISGHTALYWYRQSLGQGLEFLIYFQGNSAPDKSGLPSDRFSAERTGGSVSTLTIQRTQQEDSAVYLCASSWTAGEKLFFGSGTQLSVL.

Written as DNA, the CDR3 is TGTGCCAGCAGCCGGCGGGGGGGCTCGAACACCGGGGAGCTGTTTTTT. As protein: CASSRRGGSNTGELFF. The V and J genes are TRBV7-3 and TRBJ2-2; 9 bases are a match to TRBD2. CDR1 is SGHTA, CDR2 FQGTGA, per germline. There are 16 residues in the CDR3. The J segment lost 0 bases and the V segment lost 5 bases, leaving 4 bases of the junction unmatched.

This chain links TRBV3-1 with TRBJ1-3; D is uncertain. The CDR3 is made up of 14 amino acids. Per germline, CDR1 LGHDT and CDR2 YNNKEL (reference sequence). V was trimmed by 2 bases and J by 1 base, leaving 6 bases between them. Here the CDR3 reads CASSQSGSGNTIYF. The CDR3, as DNA: TGTGCCAGCAGCCAATCCGGATCTGGAAACACCATATATTTT. Looking up the rest from reference TRBV3-1 and TRBJ1-3 gives the full variable domain: DTAVSQTPKYLVTQMGNDKSIKCEQNLGHDTMYWYKQDSKKFLKIMFSYNNKELIINETVPNRFSPKSPDKAHLNLHINSLELGDSAVYFCASSQSGSGNTIYFGEGSWLTVV.

The chain joins TRBV4-1 to TRBJ2-7; 7 positions agree with TRBD2. Germline V gene lookup returns CDR1 MGHRA and CDR2 YSYEKL. CDR3 length: 15 amino acids. The J segment lost 5 bases and the V segment lost 1 base, leaving 8 bases of the junction unmatched. DNA of the CDR3: TGCGCCAGCAGCCAAGGCGACGGGAGGACCCACGAGCAGTACTTC. This gives the protein CASSQGDGRTHEQYF.

In its sample, this clonotype was seen a few times. The gene calls are TRBV6-5 and TRBJ1-6; D is undetermined. The germline V gene has CDR1 MNHEY and CDR2 SVGAGI. V shed 2 bases and J shed 10 bases, with 12 bases lying between them. This CDR3 comprises 14 residues. The CDR3 DNA follows: TGTGCCAGCAGTTACACGGGGTGGGAGTCACCCCTCCACTTT. It is translated as CASSYTGWESPLHF.

The CDR3 DNA is TGTGCCAGCAGCTTCCCACAAACCGGGACATCTGGAAACACCATATATTTT. As protein: CASSFPQTGTSGNTIYF. The chain combines TRBV7-9 with TRBJ1-3, with TRBD1 as a possible D gene (6 bases). V lost 3 bases to trimming and J lost 1 base, with 16 bases between them. Germline V gene lookup returns CDR1 SEHNR and CDR2 FQNEAQ (reference sequence). This CDR3 has 17 residues. Full variable domain (rest looked up from reference TRBV7-9 and TRBJ1-3): DTGVSQNPRHKITKRGQNVTFRCDPISEHNRLYWYRQTLGQGPEFLTYFQNEAQLEKSRLLSDRFSAERPKGSFSTLEIQRTEQGDSAMYLCASSFPQTGTSGNTIYFGEGSWLTVV.

The chain links TRBV6-5 to TRBJ1-3, with D unclear. V was pared by 4 bases and J by 0 bases, with 22 bases between. Germline V lookup: CDR1 MNHEY, CDR2 SVGAGI. The CDR3 sequence is 19 residues long. The CDR3 DNA reads as TGTGCCAGCAGTTCCTCCCGGAGGGCTGACCGTAGCTCTGGAAACACCATATATTTT. It encodes CASSSSRRADRSSGNTIYF.

The rearrangement uses TRBV6-5 and TRBJ2-7; D perhaps matches TRBD2 (7 bases). The CDR3 extends over 18 amino acids. Per the germline V gene, CDR1 is MNHEY and CDR2 is SVGAGI. Trimming pared 0 bases from V and 5 bases from J, leaving 23 bases between. Here the CDR3 DNA reads TGTGCCAGCAGTTACTCATGGGCTGGGGGGGGCTCCCTAAACGAGCAGTACTTC. Protein sequence: CASSYSWAGGGSLNEQYF.

The J gene is TRBJ2-4, the V gene TRBV29-1; a weak D match, TRBD2 (6 bases). Germline values: CDR1 SQVTM, CDR2 ANQGSEA. The CDR3 is 15 amino acids. Trimming cost V 7 bases and J 2 bases, with 18 bases left between them. DNA of the CDR3: TGCAGCGCCCAGGTGTGGGCGGGGACCAAAAACATTCAGTACTTC. This translates into CSAQVWAGTKNIQYF.

This clonotype was recorded many times. This rearrangement joins TRBV5-1 to TRBJ2-6; D possibly uses TRBD1 or TRBD2 (5 bases each). Germline values: CDR1 SGHRS, CDR2 YFSETQ. The CDR3 is 17 residues long. V dropped 5 bases and J dropped 0 bases, with 15 bases sitting between them. CDR3 sequence reads: CASSRDPLSSGANVLTF. For the CDR3, the DNA is TGCGCCAGCAGTCGGGACCCTCTAAGCTCTGGGGCCAACGTCCTGACTTTC.

The rearrangement joins TRBV7-2 to TRBJ2-1; 13 nucleotides agree with TRBD2. Trimming removed 5 bases from V and 7 bases from J; junction bases left unmatched: 2. CDR1 is SGHTA, CDR2 FQGNSA, per germline. The CDR3 runs to 14 residues. CDR3 sequence: CASSGLAGDNEQFF. In DNA form, the CDR3 reads TGTGCCAGCAGCGGACTAGCGGGAGATAATGAGCAGTTCTTC.

This clonotype showed up just a few times. The V gene is TRBV15, the J gene TRBJ1-1; weak D call: TRBD1 (5 bases). Trimming removed 5 bases from V and 1 base from J, with 17 bases in between. This CDR3 region has 16 residues. From germline, CDR1 is LNHNV and CDR2 YYDKDF (reference sequence). The CDR3 region has the DNA TGTGCCACCAGCGGTATCCCTTCAAGGGGGAACACTGAAGCTTTCTTT. Translation: CATSGIPSRGNTEAFF.

This chain links TRBV6-5 with TRBJ2-3, with D possibly TRBD2 on 6 matching bases. The CDR3 extends over 16 amino acids. CDR1 is MNHEY and CDR2 is SVGAGI in the germline V gene. Trimming removed 2 bases from V and 6 bases from J, with 18 bases in between. CDR3 residues: CASSYGYLASGDTQYF. The CDR3 DNA reads TGTGCCAGCAGTTACGGGTATCTAGCGAGTGGGGATACGCAGTATTTT.

The V call is TRBV7-2, the J call TRBJ1-6, with D possibly TRBD1 on 5 matching bases. The germline V gene has CDR1 SGHTA and CDR2 FQGNSA. The CDR3 runs 16 residues. V lost 2 bases and J 5 bases, leaving 13 bases between the germline ends. This CDR3 reads CASSLRGRANNSPLHF. The CDR3 DNA reads TGTGCCAGCAGCTTAAGGGGAAGGGCCAATAATTCACCCCTCCACTTT.

The CDR3 DNA follows: TGCGCCAGCAGCCAAGGGATTCCTTGGAGAGATACGCAGTATTTT. Translated: CASSQGIPWRDTQYF. The gene calls are TRBV4-1 and TRBJ2-3; D uncertain. V lost 1 base and J 5 bases, leaving 13 bases between the germline ends. CDR3 length equals 15 residues. Germline V gene data show CDR1 as MGHRA and CDR2 as YSYEKL.

The V and J genes are TRBV5-1 and TRBJ1-1, with D uncertain. The CDR3 is made up of 13 amino acids. Germline CDR1 SGHRS, CDR2 YFSETQ. Trimming removed 0 bases from V and 3 bases from J, with 6 bases in between. The CDR3 DNA reads TGCGCCAGCAGCTTGGGGGCCGACACTGAAGCTTTCTTT. Protein: CASSLGADTEAFF.

J is TRBJ2-6 and V is TRBV30; D is uncertain. Trimming shortened V by 3 bases and J by 4 bases, and 4 bases separated the two germline ends. CDR3 size: 12 residues. Germline V gene data show CDR1 as GTSNPN and CDR2 as SVGIG (reference sequence). DNA of the CDR3: TGTGCCTGGAGCGGGGGGGCCAACGTCCTGACTTTC. Its protein is CAWSGGANVLTF.

The rearrangement uses TRBV18 and TRBJ2-1, with D possibly matching TRBD2 (6 bases). The CDR3 has 13 residues. V shed 2 bases and J shed 9 bases, with 11 bases lying between them. CDR1 KGHSH and CDR2 LQKENI come from the germline V gene. The CDR3 nucleotides read TGTGCCAGCTCACCATCTAGCGCGATTGAGCAGTTCTTC. As protein: CASSPSSAIEQFF.